These T cell receptor beta chains were read from a single sample in a study of T cell responses to AZD1222 COVID-19 vaccine. TCRdb's table, derived via immunoSEQ multiplex PCR, lists solely in-frame clones and lacks some. The table includes more than 95,000 clones, over 75% detected once. The material was peripheral blood, obtained on day 0 of AZD1222 vaccination. These receptors came from an adult in good health. CDR3s include the opening cysteine and the closing phenylalanine or tryptophan. A D gene is named only where the DNA matches it firmly. The size field is filled for only some rows; it gives once, few, many or a size class.

CASSPPGRDFDYEQYF	TGTGCCAGCTCACCCCCTGGACGGGACTTTGACTACGAGCAGTACTTC	NA	TRBV18	TRBJ2-7	NA
CATSDNGQGALGQFF	TGTGCCACCAGTGATAACGGACAGGGGGCTTTAGGGCAGTTCTTC	NA	TRBV24-1	TRBJ2-1	TRBD1
CASSFSGTTTDTQYF	TGTGCCAGCAGCTTTTCCGGGACAACCACAGATACGCAGTATTTT	NA	TRBV13	TRBJ2-3	NA
CASSHFGTNYGYTF	TGTGCCAGCAGTCACTTCGGGACAAACTATGGCTACACCTTC	NA	TRBV6-2/TRBV6-3	TRBJ1-2	NA
CAITEGGFSGNTIYF	TGTGCCATCACCGAGGGGGGGTTTTCTGGAAACACCATATATTTT	NA	TRBV10-3	TRBJ1-3	NA
CASSLTGGGGIYEQYF	TGTGCCAGCAGCTTAACGGGAGGGGGCGGTATCTACGAGCAGTACTTC	NA	TRBV7-3	TRBJ2-7	NA
CASRTLTQATNEQYF	TGTGCCAGCAGGACCCTGACCCAAGCAACTAACGAGCAGTACTTC	NA	TRBV2	TRBJ2-7	NA
CASKGTGWNTEAFF	TGTGCCAGCAAAGGGACAGGGTGGAACACTGAAGCTTTCTTT	NA	TRBV14	TRBJ1-1	TRBD1
CASSQYSGGLAGGDTGELFF	TGTGCCAGCAGCCAGTATTCGGGGGGACTAGCGGGAGGGGACACCGGGGAGCTGTTTTTT	NA	TRBV4-2	TRBJ2-2	TRBD2
CASSSSSASGANVLTF	TGTGCCAGCAGCTCCTCCTCCGCTTCTGGGGCCAACGTCCTGACTTTC	NA	TRBV28	TRBJ2-6	NA
CASSLAMNTEAFF	TGTGCCAGCAGCCTCGCGATGAACACTGAAGCTTTCTTT	NA	TRBV7-9	TRBJ1-1	NA
CAISESGQHYGYTF	TGTGCCATCAGTGAGTCGGGACAGCACTATGGCTACACCTTC	NA	TRBV10-3	TRBJ1-2	TRBD1
CASSPYAGYGPNQPQHF	TGTGCCAGCAGCCCTTATGCGGGATACGGCCCCAATCAGCCCCAGCATTTT	NA	TRBV11-3	TRBJ1-5	NA
CASSPRSDSPLHF	TGTGCCAGCAGCCCGAGGAGTGATTCACCCCTCCACTTT	NA	TRBV5-5	TRBJ1-6	NA
CASSRPYNEQFF	TGTGCCAGCAGTCGCCCCTACAATGAGCAGTTCTTC	few	TRBV6-5	TRBJ2-1	NA
CASSSSGLSYEQYF	TGTGCCAGCAGTTCTAGCGGCCTCTCCTACGAGCAGTACTTC	few	TRBV2	TRBJ2-7	TRBD2
CASSPTGTSSNEQFF	TGTGCCAGCAGCCCTACCGGGACTAGTAGCAATGAGCAGTTCTTC	NA	TRBV9	TRBJ2-1	TRBD2
CASGDIYQPQHF	TGTGCCAGCGGGGACATCTATCAGCCCCAGCATTTT	few	TRBV6-6	TRBJ1-5	NA
CASSVGGTGPREDGYTF	TGCGCCAGCAGCGTCGGGGGGACAGGCCCACGTGAGGATGGCTACACCTTC	once	TRBV5-1	TRBJ1-2	TRBD1
CATIKGGRNQPQHF	TGTGCCACAATAAAGGGGGGGCGCAATCAGCCCCAGCATTTT	few	TRBV19	TRBJ1-5	NA
CASSPGPGSYEQYF	TGTGCCAGCAGTCCCGGTCCAGGCTCCTACGAGCAGTACTTC	NA	TRBV27	TRBJ2-7	NA
CASSSGTGTNYGYTF	TGTGCCAGCAGCTCCGGGACAGGGACTAACTATGGCTACACCTTC	NA	TRBV7-2	TRBJ1-2	TRBD1
CASTQTNSGNTIYF	TGTGCCAGCACCCAGACCAACTCTGGAAACACCATATATTTT	NA	TRBV7-2	TRBJ1-3	NA
CASSQVGTIGQGPKNIQYF	TGTGCCAGCAGCCAAGTGGGGACTATTGGACAGGGTCCTAAAAACATTCAGTACTTC	NA	TRBV4-2	TRBJ2-4	NA
CASALQGGTLADTQYF	TGTGCCAGCGCCCTGCAGGGGGGGACCCTAGCAGATACGCAGTATTTT	NA	TRBV13	TRBJ2-3	NA
CASSLAAGGGGKLFF	TGTGCCAGCAGTTTAGCGGCAGGGGGCGGAGGAAAACTGTTTTTT	NA	TRBV28	TRBJ1-4	TRBD1
CASSSLTREDNSPLHF	TGTGCCAGCAGTTCCTTGACTCGCGAGGATAATTCACCCCTCCACTTT	NA	TRBV28	TRBJ1-6	NA
CASSRGGISYEQYF	TGTGCCAGCAGCCGGGGGGGAATCTCCTACGAGCAGTACTTC	NA	TRBV9	TRBJ2-7	TRBD2
CACSRGPNTEAFF	TGTGCCTGCTCCCGAGGCCCGAACACTGAAGCTTTCTTT	NA	TRBV9	TRBJ1-1	NA
CASSRGQGSPLHF	TGTGCCAGCAGCCGGGGACAGGGGTCACCCCTCCACTTT	NA	TRBV5-4	TRBJ1-6	TRBD1
CASSHINQGKPQHF	TGTGCCAGTAGTCATATAAACCAGGGGAAGCCCCAGCATTTT	once	TRBV19	TRBJ1-5	NA
CASSPGGTGNTEAFF	TGTGCCAGCAGTCCCGGGGGGACGGGGAACACTGAAGCTTTCTTT	few	TRBV25-1	TRBJ1-1	NA
CASSVDRGNTEAFF	TGTGCCAGTAGTGTCGACAGGGGAAACACTGAAGCTTTCTTT	NA	TRBV19	TRBJ1-1	TRBD1
CASSTFYTSSGANVLTF	TGTGCCAGTAGCACTTTCTATACGAGCTCTGGGGCCAACGTCCTGACTTTC	NA	TRBV19	TRBJ2-6	NA
CASSQEEGAYEQYF	TGCGCCAGCAGCCAAGAGGAGGGGGCCTACGAGCAGTACTTC	NA	TRBV4-1	TRBJ2-7	NA
CASSPKLAGLGYEQYF	TGTGCCAGCAGCCCGAAACTAGCGGGCTTAGGATACGAGCAGTACTTC	NA	TRBV11-1	TRBJ2-7	TRBD2
CASSALLRSPNSYEQYF	TGCGCCAGCAGTGCGCTTCTTCGCAGCCCAAACTCCTACGAGCAGTACTTC	NA	TRBV10-2	TRBJ2-7	NA
CASSYPGGPQHF	TGTGCCAGCTCCTACCCCGGGGGGCCCCAGCATTTT	NA	TRBV18	TRBJ1-5	NA
CAISVKGPREGSSGANVLTF	TGTGCCATCAGTGTTAAGGGGCCACGGGAGGGAAGCTCTGGGGCCAACGTCCTGACTTTC	NA	TRBV10-3	TRBJ2-6	TRBD2
CATLTRGARGTEAFF	TGTGCCACGTTAACCCGGGGGGCGCGAGGCACTGAAGCTTTCTTT	medium-sized	TRBV28	TRBJ1-1	NA
CASSVGKGFGGEAFF	TGTGCCAGCAGCGTAGGGAAAGGGTTTGGGGGTGAAGCTTTCTTT	NA	TRBV9	TRBJ1-1	NA
CASSLEGGLYNEQFF	TGTGCCAGCAGTTTAGAGGGCGGACTCTACAATGAGCAGTTCTTC	once	TRBV27	TRBJ2-1	NA
CASSTGLRSQETQYF	TGTGCCAGCAGTACGGGACTAAGGAGCCAAGAGACCCAGTACTTC	NA	TRBV5-6	TRBJ2-5	TRBD2
CASRTRGQNTEAFF	TGTGCCAGTCGAACCAGGGGCCAGAACACTGAAGCTTTCTTT	NA	TRBV6-1	TRBJ1-1	NA
CASAGQERNTGELFF	TGTGCCAGCGCCGGACAGGAGAGGAACACCGGGGAGCTGTTTTTT	NA	TRBV6-6	TRBJ2-2	TRBD1
CASSQDNPGLRSGNTIYF	TGTGCCAGCAGCCAAGATAACCCAGGGCTTCGCTCTGGAAACACCATATATTTT	NA	TRBV4-2	TRBJ1-3	NA
CASTKGTGGGLAATGELFF	TGTGCCAGCACTAAAGGGACAGGGGGAGGACTAGCCGCCACCGGGGAGCTGTTTTTT	NA	TRBV3-1/TRBV3-2	TRBJ2-2	TRBD1